These 17 T cell receptor beta chains came from one sample sequenced in a study of Ad26.COV2.S vaccination and SARS-CoV-2 variants. Assay used: immunoSEQ multiplex PCR; TCRdb lists only in-frame clones, some missing. This sample carries more than 400,000 clones, roughly 90% of them seen once, and the ten largest clones take around 1.7%. Sample treatment: roughly 20 received Ad26.COV2.S at low or high dose, single or two shots; about five received placebo; per-sample allocation not given. Following the first vaccine or placebo injection, samples were taken on day 63. The source material was peripheral blood, sampled in a trial of Ad26.COV2.S vaccine versus placebo. The receptors were sampled from a person aged 18 to 59 who received the Ad26.COV2.S COVID-19 vaccine or a placebo.

This clone was seen only once. The rearrangement uses TRBV5-6 and TRBJ1-2, with D hard to call. Trimming took off 2 bases at V and 4 bases at J, with 9 bases between the two ends. This CDR3 is built from 13 residues. The germline V gene encodes CDR1 SGHDT and CDR2 YYEEEE. The DNA for the CDR3 is TGTGCCAGCAGCTTACCCGCGGCCTATGGCTACACCTTC. Its translation: CASSLPAAYGYTF.

The CDR3 DNA sequence: TGTGCCAGCTCACCGACTGGGACTAGCGGTAATACGCAGTATTTT. Protein sequence: CASSPTGTSGNTQYF. The chain joins TRBV18 to TRBJ2-3, with 11 bases fitting TRBD2. From germline, CDR1 is KGHSH and CDR2 LQKENI. The CDR3 consists of 15 residues. With V trimmed by 3 bases and J by 7 bases, 6 bases remained unmatched.

This sequence joins TRBV7-2 and TRBJ1-2; D gene ambiguous. The CDR3 loop spans 18 amino acids. V was pared by 3 bases and J by 4 bases, with 24 bases between. CDR1 is SGHTA and CDR2 is FQGNSA in the germline V gene. In nucleotides, the CDR3 is TGTGCCAGCAGCTTCAGATTACTCACAACCAAGGGTGGCTATGGCTACACCTTC. Its protein product is CASSFRLLTTKGGYGYTF.

This clone has a single count. Additional DNA sequences in this sample encode the identical CDR3. The V gene is TRBV7-9, the J gene TRBJ1-2; 8 bases line up with TRBD1. CDR1 and CDR2 (germline): SEHNR, FQNEAQ (reference sequence). J lost 3 bases, V lost 4 bases, and 1 base had no gene match. The CDR3 length is 13 residues. The CDR3 nucleotides read TGTGCCAGCAGCTCGACAGGGGACTATGGCTACACCTTC. Translating it yields CASSSTGDYGYTF. Full variable domain (outside the CDR3, taken from reference TRBV7-9 and TRBJ1-2): DTGVSQNPRHKITKRGQNVTFRCDPISEHNRLYWYRQTLGQGPEFLTYFQNEAQLEKSRLLSDRFSAERPKGSFSTLEIQRTEQGDSAMYLCASSSTGDYGYTFGSGTRLTVV.

The chain joins TRBV6-1 to TRBJ2-5, with 10 bases identical to TRBD1. The junction had 5 bases not matched to a gene; V was cut back by 0 bases and J by 4 bases. In germline, CDR1 is MNHNS, CDR2 SASEGT. This CDR3 contains 16 residues. CDR3 protein: CASSEAWDRGGETQYF. The DNA of the CDR3 is TGTGCCAGCAGTGAAGCCTGGGACAGGGGTGGAGAGACCCAGTACTTC.

The chain links TRBV7-2 to TRBJ2-5; 9 bases match TRBD1. Germline V CDR1 and CDR2: SGHTA, FQGNSA. The CDR3 has 15 residues. With 1 base clipped from V and 0 bases from J, the junction kept 0 bases outside the gene matches. This CDR3 is CASSLGDRDQETQYF. For the CDR3, the DNA is TGTGCCAGCAGCTTAGGGGACAGGGACCAAGAGACCCAGTACTTC.

This chain links TRBV30 with TRBJ1-2; D remains ambiguous. Trimming took off 1 base at V and 8 bases at J, with 11 bases between the two ends. From germline, CDR1 is GTSNPN and CDR2 SVGIG (reference sequence). This CDR3 is built from 12 residues. The CDR3 DNA is TGTGCCTGGAGTGAATCGGGTGAAGGCTACACCTTC. Translation gives CAWSESGEGYTF.

The chain uses TRBV25-1 and TRBJ2-7; 7 nucleotides line up with TRBD1. CDR1 MGHDK and CDR2 SYGVNS come from the germline V gene. The V segment lost 2 bases and the J segment 3 bases; nucleotides outside the gene matches: 7. This CDR3 comprises 15 residues. For the CDR3, the DNA is TGTGCCAGCAGTGAAAGGGACAGCGCGTTCTACGAGCAGTACTTC. It yields the protein CASSERDSAFYEQYF.

The rearrangement uses TRBV15 and TRBJ2-1, with 7 bases matching TRBD2. The germline CDR1 and CDR2 sequences are LNHNV and YYDKDF (reference sequence). V was pared by 1 base and J by 2 bases, with 2 bases of the junction left unmatched. CDR3 length: 15 amino acids. The CDR3 DNA reads as TGTGCCACCAGCAGAGCCAGCGGGGCCTACAATGAGCAGTTCTTC. This gives the protein CATSRASGAYNEQFF.

J is TRBJ2-7 and V is TRBV11-2; 7 bases fit TRBD1. This CDR3 is built from 14 residues. Germline V gene data show CDR1 as SGHAT and CDR2 as FQNNGV. With V trimmed by 0 bases and J by 4 bases, 3 bases remained unmatched. In DNA, the CDR3 is TGTGCCAGCAGCTTAGACAGGGGGAATTACGAGCAGTACTTC. Translated, it gives CASSLDRGNYEQYF.

The chain employs TRBV5-1 and TRBJ1-2; D gene uncertain. V lost 7 bases to trimming and J lost 2 bases, with 12 bases between them. This CDR3 spans 13 amino acids. Germline values: CDR1 SGHRS, CDR2 YFSETQ. This CDR3 reads CASDPSGNYGYTF. As DNA, the CDR3 is TGCGCCAGCGACCCGAGCGGGAACTATGGCTACACCTTC.

This rearrangement joins TRBV19 to TRBJ2-7; possibly TRBD1 for D (6 bases). V gave up 3 bases and J gave up 2 bases, with 11 bases separating them. This CDR3 is 14 amino acids long. Germline lookup yields CDR1 LNHDA and CDR2 SQIVND (reference sequence). Written as DNA, the CDR3 is TGTGCCAGTAGTATCCAGGGACAAGCCTACGAGCAGTACTTC. It translates to CASSIQGQAYEQYF.

The chain carries TRBV30 and TRBJ2-2, with D possibly being TRBD1 (6 bases). The CDR3 covers 13 residues. The V gene lost 5 bases and the J gene lost 7 bases, with 14 bases spanning the gap. CDR1 and CDR2 from the germline V gene are GTSNPN and SVGIG (reference sequence). The CDR3 DNA follows: TGTGCCTGGGCCGACAGGTCGGACGGGGAGCTGTTTTTT. This translates into CAWADRSDGELFF.

This clone was observed a few times. The chain has TRBV19 and TRBJ2-2; D uncertain. From germline, CDR1 is LNHDA and CDR2 SQIVND (reference sequence). The CDR3 sequence is 15 residues long. V gave up 3 bases and J gave up 1 base, with 9 bases separating them. The CDR3 protein is CASSITGRNTGELFF. The CDR3 coding sequence is TGTGCCAGTAGTATTACCGGGCGGAACACCGGGGAGCTGTTTTTT.

The V and J genes are TRBV18 and TRBJ2-7, with 8 bases that match TRBD1. This CDR3 comprises 15 residues. V trimming: 2 bases; J trimming: 4 bases; junction bases outside the gene matches: 7. The germline gives CDR1 KGHSH, CDR2 LQKENI. CDR3 loop: CASSPTTDRAYEQYF. CDR3 nucleotides: TGTGCCAGCTCACCAACCACGGACAGGGCGTACGAGCAGTACTTC.

This clone was counted once. This sequence joins TRBV28 and TRBJ2-3; the match to TRBD2 covers 11 bases. J was trimmed by 0 bases and V by 5 bases; bases with no gene match: 7. The CDR3 loop spans 17 amino acids. Germline V gene sequence: CDR1 MDHEN, CDR2 SYDVKM. The CDR3 DNA reads as TGTGCCAGCAGTGCGAGACTAGCGGGGTCTAGCACAGATACGCAGTATTTT. This codes for CASSARLAGSSTDTQYF.

The V call is TRBV3-1 (or the pseudogene TRBV3-2), the J call TRBJ2-4; possible D gene TRBD2, 6 bases. Trimming removed 0 bases at V and 0 bases at J, with 18 bases between. This CDR3 has 19 residues. The germline V gene encodes CDR1 LGHDT and CDR2 YNNKEL (reference sequence). The CDR3 nucleotides read TGTGCCAGCAGCCAAGATATGGCGGGAACGAACCTAGCCAAAAACATTCAGTACTTC. This translates into CASSQDMAGTNLAKNIQYF.